This passage covers 18 T cell receptor beta chains from one sample sequenced in a study of CD8+ T cells in alopecia areata. Extraction and reverse transcription of RNA yielded cDNA as the sequencing template. Only in-frame clones appear in the TCRdb table, and some are missing; sequencing was by immunoSEQ multiplex PCR. The profile shows about 190,000 clones, approximately 61% of them singletons. Specified treatment: oral pan-JAK inhibitor, 5-10 mg twice daily. Sequenced here: CD4+ T cells sorted from blood, sampled at week 24, from a patient treated with tofacitinib. The receptors were sampled from a human donor with alopecia areata.

The V and J genes are TRBV30 and TRBJ2-1; D is perhaps TRBD2 (5 bases). Germline lookup yields CDR1 GTSNPN and CDR2 SVGIG (reference sequence). The CDR3 is 13 residues long. V gave up 1 base and J gave up 7 bases, with 11 bases separating them. CDR3 in DNA: TGTGCCTGGAGTGGACGGGATAGGAATGAGCAGTTCTTC. Translating it yields CAWSGRDRNEQFF.

A remark on this clone: This same CDR3 is encoded by further DNA sequences in the sample. CDR3 sequence: CASSLGQANTEAFF. The CDR3 DNA is TGTGCCAGCAGTCTAGGACAGGCGAACACTGAAGCTTTCTTT. The chain links TRBV27 to TRBJ1-1, with TRBD1 matching 7 bases. V dropped 5 bases and J dropped 1; count of bases not matched to a gene: 4. The CDR3 contains 14 residues. CDR1 MNHEY and CDR2 SMNVEV come from the germline V gene (reference sequence).

This clone was seen only once. The sample carries other DNA sequences with the same CDR3. The rearrangement uses TRBV29-1 and TRBJ2-2, with D hard to call. V was clipped by 4 bases and J by 1 base, with 4 bases between them. The CDR3 has 12 amino acids. Looked up from germline, CDR1 is SQVTM and CDR2 is ANQGSEA. CDR3 nucleotides: TGCAGCGTTGGTTTGAACACCGGGGAGCTGTTTTTT. Its translation is CSVGLNTGELFF.

CDR3 nucleotide sequence: TGTGCCAGCAGCTTGGTTAATCAACTGACAACCTACGAGCAGTACTTC. It specifies CASSLVNQLTTYEQYF. V usage is TRBV5-6 and J usage is TRBJ2-7, with D uncertain. The CDR3 consists of 16 residues. V lost 0 bases to trimming and J lost 2 bases, with 15 bases between them. Germline V gives CDR1 SGHDT, CDR2 YYEEEE.

The chain couples TRBV6-1 to TRBJ2-5; 10 bases line up with TRBD1. CDR1 is MNHNS, CDR2 SASEGT, per germline. The CDR3 is 14 amino acids. The V segment lost 6 bases and the J segment 1 base; nucleotides outside the gene matches: 2. The CDR3 sequence is CASRGTGVQETQYF. The CDR3, as DNA: TGTGCCAGCAGGGGGACAGGGGTCCAAGAGACCCAGTACTTC.

The chain employs TRBV29-1 and TRBJ1-1; maybe TRBD1 (6 bases). Between the trimmed V and J ends, which lost 3 bases and 5 bases, there was a span of 16 bases. Looked up from germline, CDR1 is SQVTM and CDR2 is ANQGSEA. There are 14 residues in the CDR3. The CDR3 sequence is CSVDPLGAGTEAFF. CDR3 nucleotides: TGCAGCGTTGACCCCCTGGGGGCAGGAACTGAAGCTTTCTTT.

The chain uses TRBV18 and TRBJ1-2; 7 bases are shared with TRBD1. Germline CDR1 reads KGHSH; CDR2 reads LQKENI. V was clipped by 3 bases and J by 5 bases; unmatched bases: 6. CDR3 length: 14 residues. CDR3 DNA sequence: TGTGCCAGCTCACCCGGACAGGAGTTATATGGCTACACCTTC. Amino acids: CASSPGQELYGYTF.

This chain uses TRBV5-1 with TRBJ1-1; TRBD1 might be the D (5 bases). The CDR3 has 11 residues. The V and J ends lost 2 bases and 6 bases respectively, with 5 bases between them. Germline V gene sequence: CDR1 SGHRS, CDR2 YFSETQ. CDR3 in DNA: TGCGCCAGCAGCTTAGGGGCTGAAGCTTTCTTT. As protein: CASSLGAEAFF.

This clone appeared a few times. The V gene is TRBV4-3, the J gene TRBJ1-1, with D hard to call. CDR1 is LGHNA, CDR2 YSLEER, per germline. V gave up 1 base and J gave up 8 bases, with 14 bases separating them. This CDR3 region has 14 residues. CDR3 sequence: CASSQGLGRTEAFF. The CDR3 DNA is TGCGCCAGCAGCCAAGGTCTCGGACGGACCGAAGCTTTCTTT.

This clone was seen a handful of times. The chain uses TRBV7-2 and TRBJ2-2; D uncertain. Trimming cost V 5 bases and J 6 bases, with 10 bases left between them. Germline V CDR1 and CDR2: SGHTA, FQGNSA. The CDR3 is made up of 13 amino acids. Written as DNA, the CDR3 is TGTGCCAGCAGCACCGCTCGGGCCGGGGAGCTGTTTTTT. Encoded protein: CASSTARAGELFF.

V is TRBV28 and J is TRBJ2-3; no clear D. V dropped 5 bases and J dropped 5 bases, with 8 bases sitting between them. This CDR3 has 12 amino acids. Per the germline V gene, CDR1 is MDHEN and CDR2 is SYDVKM. Here the CDR3 DNA reads TGTGCCAGCAGTCCCACAAGAGATACGCAGTATTTT. Protein: CASSPTRDTQYF.

The chain couples TRBV2 to TRBJ1-3; D gene unclear. This CDR3 has 13 residues. Trimming left V 3 bases short and J 5 bases short, with 8 bases between. Looked up from germline, CDR1 is SNHLY and CDR2 is FYNNEI. The CDR3 bases are TGTGCCAGCAGTGAGGACCGCAGAAACACCATATATTTT. Translation gives CASSEDRRNTIYF.

In its sample, this clone was seen a few times. The chain recombines TRBV7-2 with TRBJ2-1; D unresolved. The V end was cut by 6 bases, the J end by 2 bases, with 14 bases between. Germline assignment: CDR1 SGHTA and CDR2 FQGNSA. This CDR3 region has 15 residues. The CDR3 region has the DNA TGTGCCAGCAGATTGCCCCTTGGGGCCTACAATGAGCAGTTCTTC. This gives the protein CASRLPLGAYNEQFF. The whole variable domain, filled in from reference TRBV7-2 and TRBJ2-1, reads GAGVSQSPSNKVTEKGKDVELRCDPISGHTALYWYRQSLGQGLEFLIYFQGNSAPDKSGLPSDRFSAERTGGSVSTLTIQRTQQEDSAVYLCASRLPLGAYNEQFFGPGTRLTVL.

This rearrangement joins TRBV5-4 to TRBJ2-4; D might be TRBD2 (5 bases). Germline CDR1 reads SGHNT; CDR2 reads YYREEE (reference sequence). CDR3 length: 16 residues. The V end lost 4 bases, the J end lost 4 bases, and 18 bases lay between the germline ends. The CDR3 is CASSHSWESGKNIQYF. The CDR3 DNA is TGTGCCAGCAGCCACTCATGGGAGAGTGGAAAAAACATTCAGTACTTC.

This clone was seen a handful of times. V gene TRBV9 combines with J gene TRBJ2-3; weak D call: TRBD1 (5 bases). The CDR3 loop spans 15 amino acids. Germline V gives CDR1 SGDLS, CDR2 YYNGEE. V shed 6 bases and J shed 7 bases, with 21 bases lying between them. CDR3 protein: CASTPGRVGIYTQYF. CDR3 sequence (DNA): TGTGCCAGCACCCCGGGCAGGGTGGGAATTTATACGCAGTATTTT.

This clone was seen a single time. The J gene is TRBJ1-1, the V gene TRBV30; D is possibly TRBD1 (5 bases). The CDR3 contains 14 residues. Trimming cost V 0 bases and J 5 bases, with 13 bases left between them. The V gene's germline CDR1 is GTSNPN and CDR2 SVGIG (reference sequence). CDR3 sequence: CAWSVTRAETEAFF. CDR3 DNA sequence: TGTGCCTGGAGTGTAACCAGGGCTGAAACTGAAGCTTTCTTT.

The chain combines TRBV25-1 with TRBJ1-2; D may be TRBD1 (5 bases). The CDR3 covers 12 residues. V dropped 7 bases and J dropped 8 bases, with 14 bases sitting between them. The V gene's germline CDR1 is MGHDK and CDR2 SYGVNS. CDR3 loop: CASTRGEGGYTF. The CDR3 DNA follows: TGTGCCAGCACCCGAGGGGAGGGGGGCTACACCTTC.

The chain employs TRBV4-3 and TRBJ1-2; 7 bases are shared with TRBD1. This CDR3 has 17 amino acids. Per the germline V gene, CDR1 is LGHNA and CDR2 is YSLEER. The trim removed 0 bases at V and 4 bases at J, leaving 11 bases unmatched. CDR3 loop: CASSQEASGGSGYGYTF. In DNA form, the CDR3 reads TGCGCCAGCAGCCAAGAGGCTTCAGGGGGTTCGGGCTATGGCTACACCTTC.